These 10 T cell receptor beta chains originate from one sample sequenced in a study of cytomegalovirus exposure and HLA in healthy donors (dated by TCRdb to the late 2010s). Library preparation employed the immunoSEQ multiplex PCR assay. The multiplex PCR relied on a mix of 60 forward primers for TCR Vbeta segments and 13 reverse primers for TCR Jbeta segments. TCRdb took over this immuneACCESS table, retaining in-frame rearrangements with V and J assigned. Such tables are incomplete; in checked studies, under half of the missing clones stem from an unresolved V gene, and the remainder is unexplained. The sample data list fewer than 70,000 clones, and about 80% of these were observed just once. Approximately 1.7% of the sample goes to the ten largest clones. Sequenced sample: PBMCs. Every receptor here comes from a man aged 40-49 years in good health and CMV-seronegative.

J is TRBJ2-3 and V is TRBV7-6, with 13 bases identical to TRBD2. This CDR3 has 16 amino acids. Losses at the gene ends were 5 bases for V and 1 base for J; bases not matched to a gene: 3. CDR1 and CDR2 from the germline V gene are SGHVS and FNYEAQ. As DNA, the CDR3 is TGTGCCAGCAGCCCAGGACTAGCGGGGGGCACAGATACGCAGTATTTT. Its protein product is CASSPGLAGGTDTQYF. Combining the CDR3 with reference TRBV7-6 and TRBJ2-3 gives the whole variable domain GAGVSQSPRYKVTKRGQDVALRCDPISGHVSLYWYRQALGQGPEFLTYFNYEAQQDKSGLPNDRFSAERPEGSISTLTIQRTEQRDSAMYRCASSPGLAGGTDTQYFGPGTRLTVL.

The chain carries TRBV7-8 and TRBJ2-2; 9 bases align to TRBD2. This CDR3 has 16 amino acids. CDR1 is SGHVS and CDR2 is FQNEAQ in the germline V gene. The ends lost 3 bases at V and 3 bases at J; junction bases unmatched: 5. CDR3: CASSFASGADTGELFF. In DNA, the CDR3 is TGTGCCAGCAGCTTCGCTAGCGGGGCGGACACCGGGGAGCTGTTTTTT.

The chain joins TRBV9 to TRBJ2-2; TRBD2 matches 11 bases. After removal of 0 bases from V and 6 bases from J, the junction contained 4 bases not matched to a gene. Germline loops: CDR1 SGDLS, CDR2 YYNGEE. This CDR3 comprises 16 residues. This chain's CDR3 is CASSVGLAGWSGELFF. Written as DNA, the CDR3 is TGTGCCAGCAGCGTAGGACTAGCGGGGTGGTCCGGGGAGCTGTTTTTT.

V and J are TRBV6-6 and TRBJ1-4, with 10 bases fitting TRBD1. The germline V gene encodes CDR1 MNHNY and CDR2 SVGAGI (reference sequence). V shed 6 bases and J 4 bases; nucleotides not matched to a gene: 8. The length of the CDR3 is 16 residues. The CDR3 loop reads CASRDPGTGVNEKLFF. The CDR3 bases are TGTGCCAGCAGGGACCCCGGGACAGGGGTTAATGAAAAACTGTTTTTT.

The V and J genes are TRBV13 and TRBJ1-2; D not resolved. The CDR3 runs to 17 residues. The germline V gene encodes CDR1 PRHDT and CDR2 FYEKMQ (reference sequence). V lost 5 bases, J lost 2 bases, and 21 bases lay in between. CDR3 coding DNA: TGTGCCAGCAGCCCGATTAGTTCCGGGTTGACGAACTATGGCTACACCTTC. Amino acid sequence: CASSPISSGLTNYGYTF.

As to this clone: The sample has other DNA sequences that encode this CDR3 too. The rearrangement uses TRBV27 and TRBJ1-6; D remains unclear. The V gene's germline CDR1 is MNHEY and CDR2 SMNVEV (reference sequence). V gave up 3 bases and J gave up 7 bases, with 4 bases separating them. CDR3 length: 12 amino acids. CDR3 in DNA: TGTGCCAGCAGTTTCTTGAATTCACCCCTCCACTTT. Translating gives CASSFLNSPLHF.

This clone was counted once. This chain uses TRBV6-1 with TRBJ1-2, with 10 positions matching TRBD1. CDR1 and CDR2 from the germline V gene are MNHNS and SASEGT. Trimming cost V 6 bases and J 8 bases; bases outside gene matches: 9. The CDR3 is 14 amino acids. The CDR3 bases are TGTGCCAGCAGGGGACCGGGACAGGGGCACGGCTACACCTTC. As protein: CASRGPGQGHGYTF.

The gene calls are TRBV7-9 and TRBJ2-3, with D unclear. The CDR3 covers 11 residues. CDR1 SEHNR and CDR2 FQNEAQ come from the germline V gene (reference sequence). The germline V and J ends were trimmed by 6 bases and 7 bases, with 8 bases remaining between them. The CDR3, as DNA: TGTGCCAGCAGGAAGCATCATACGCAGTATTTT. Protein sequence: CASRKHHTQYF.

V usage is TRBV28 and J usage is TRBJ2-3; D gene uncertain. Trimming stripped 9 bases from V and 0 bases from J, with 7 bases between. Germline V lookup: CDR1 MDHEN, CDR2 SYDVKM. The CDR3 has 12 amino acids. The CDR3 DNA reads as TGTGCCAGTCAGACTAGCACAGATACGCAGTATTTT. This sequence encodes CASQTSTDTQYF.

J is TRBJ1-1 and V is TRBV19; 11 positions match TRBD1. The CDR3 runs to 16 residues. J lost 4 bases, V lost 6 bases, and 10 bases had no gene match. Germline V gene sequence: CDR1 LNHDA, CDR2 SQIVND (reference sequence). The CDR3 region is CASSLGQGAVGTEAFF. In DNA, the CDR3 is TGTGCCAGTAGCCTCGGACAGGGGGCTGTGGGCACTGAAGCTTTCTTT.